Listed below are T cell receptor beta chains from one sample, sequenced in a study of T cells expressing NK-cell markers. TCRdb re-called the 5' RACE reads and shows each CDR3 protein once, DNA omitted. Its table lists a few hundred thousand distinct CDR3 sequences. Sequencing was done on a sample of blood T cells: a sorted CD56 or NKG2C T cell subset, CD4+ or CD8+ T cells, or bulk PBMC T cells (not recorded which). These TCRs come from a young man in good health. Both conserved end residues are part of each CDR3. The order of the fields is J gene, V gene, CDR3 length, CDR3 protein.

>TRBJ1-1|TRBV5-5|13
CASSTGVGTEAFF
>TRBJ1-5|TRBV4-1|17
CASSQNRDSYSNQPQHF
>TRBJ2-1|TRBV20-1|11
CSARDPPGQFF
>TRBJ1-5|TRBV20-1|14
CSARRGNGNQPQHF
>TRBJ1-6|TRBV29-1|14
CSVRAGAKNSPLHF
>TRBJ1-4|TRBV20-1|13
CSAGGQGHEKLFF
>TRBJ2-1|TRBV10-1|16
CASSESGLSRKNEQFF
>TRBJ2-5|TRBV5-1|15
CASSLDGTAMETQYF
>TRBJ2-1|TRBV4-3|18
CASSQGTPGTSGYNEQFF
>TRBJ1-2|TRBV6-1|14
CASSEAISRNGYTF
>TRBJ2-7|TRBV5-1|14
CASSPPGLKNEQYF
>TRBJ2-1|TRBV29-1|15
CSVDAAVNPYNEQFF
>TRBJ2-3|TRBV2|15
CASSDEGTGTDTQYF
>TRBJ2-1|TRBV20-1|16
CSARGQLAGVTNEQFF
>TRBJ1-2|TRBV12-3/TRBV12-4|13
CASSLGRLDGYTF
>TRBJ2-2|TRBV5-8|14
CASERIDFTGELFF
>TRBJ2-3|TRBV20-1|15
CSAREGRGFADTQYF